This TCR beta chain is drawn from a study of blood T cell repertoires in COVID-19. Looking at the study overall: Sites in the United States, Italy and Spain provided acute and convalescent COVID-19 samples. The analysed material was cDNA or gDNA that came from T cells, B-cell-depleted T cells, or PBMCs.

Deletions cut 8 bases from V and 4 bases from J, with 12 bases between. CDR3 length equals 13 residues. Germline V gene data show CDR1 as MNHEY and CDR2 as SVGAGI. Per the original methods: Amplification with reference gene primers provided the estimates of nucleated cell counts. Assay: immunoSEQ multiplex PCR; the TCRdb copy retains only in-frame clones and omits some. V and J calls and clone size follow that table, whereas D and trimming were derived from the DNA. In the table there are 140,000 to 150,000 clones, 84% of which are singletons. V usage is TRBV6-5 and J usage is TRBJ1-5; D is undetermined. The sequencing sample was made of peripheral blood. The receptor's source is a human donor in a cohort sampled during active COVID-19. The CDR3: CASSPGRNQPQHF. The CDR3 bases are TGTGCCAGCTCCCCAGGTAGAAATCAGCCCCAGCATTTT.